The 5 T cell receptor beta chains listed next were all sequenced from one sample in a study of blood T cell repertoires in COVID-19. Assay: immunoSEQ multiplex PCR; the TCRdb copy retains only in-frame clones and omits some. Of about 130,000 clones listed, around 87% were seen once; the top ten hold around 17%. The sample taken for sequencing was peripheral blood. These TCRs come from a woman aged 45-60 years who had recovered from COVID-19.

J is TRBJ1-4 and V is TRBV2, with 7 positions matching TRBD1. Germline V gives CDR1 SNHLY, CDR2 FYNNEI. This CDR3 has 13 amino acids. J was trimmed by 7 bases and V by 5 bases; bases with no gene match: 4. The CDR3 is CASSRDRSEKLFF. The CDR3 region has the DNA TGTGCCAGCAGTCGGGACAGAAGTGAAAAACTGTTTTTT.

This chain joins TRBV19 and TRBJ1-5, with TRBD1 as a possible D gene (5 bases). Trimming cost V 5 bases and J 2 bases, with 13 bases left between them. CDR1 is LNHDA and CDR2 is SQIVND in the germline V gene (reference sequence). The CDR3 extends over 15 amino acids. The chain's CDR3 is CASSPVAGGNQPQHF. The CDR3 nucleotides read TGTGCCAGTAGTCCCGTGGCGGGGGGCAATCAGCCCCAGCATTTT. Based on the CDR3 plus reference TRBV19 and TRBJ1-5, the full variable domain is DGGITQSPKYLFRKEGQNVTLSCEQNLNHDAMYWYRQDPGQGLRLIYYSQIVNDFQKGDIAEGYSVSREKKESFPLTVTSAQKNPTAFYLCASSPVAGGNQPQHFGDGTRLSIL.

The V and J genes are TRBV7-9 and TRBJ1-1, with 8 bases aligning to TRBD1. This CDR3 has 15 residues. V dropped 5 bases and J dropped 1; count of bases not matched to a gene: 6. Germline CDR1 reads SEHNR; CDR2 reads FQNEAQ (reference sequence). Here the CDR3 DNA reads TGTGCCAGCAGCCTCCGGACAGGGCGGAACACTGAAGCTTTCTTT. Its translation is CASSLRTGRNTEAFF.

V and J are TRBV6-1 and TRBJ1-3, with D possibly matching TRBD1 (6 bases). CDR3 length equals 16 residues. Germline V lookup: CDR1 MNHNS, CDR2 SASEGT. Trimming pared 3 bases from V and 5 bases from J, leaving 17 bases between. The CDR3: CASSEFGQGYRNTIYF. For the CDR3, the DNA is TGTGCCAGCAGTGAGTTTGGGCAGGGGTACAGAAACACCATATATTTT.

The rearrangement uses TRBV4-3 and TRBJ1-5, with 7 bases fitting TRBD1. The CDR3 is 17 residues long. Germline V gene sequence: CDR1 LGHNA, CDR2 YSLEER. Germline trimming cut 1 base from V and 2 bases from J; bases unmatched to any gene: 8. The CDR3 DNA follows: TGCGCCAGCAGCCAAGCGGTAGGGGGCTACGGCAATCAGCCCCAGCATTTT. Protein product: CASSQAVGGYGNQPQHF.